This entry features one TCR beta chain sequence. The CDR3 totals 17 residues. Germline values: CDR1 SGHRS, CDR2 YFSETQ. Trimming pared 0 bases from V and 1 base from J, leaving 11 bases between. This record belongs to a study of blood T cell repertoires in COVID-19. Using immunoSEQ multiplex PCR, the repertoire was profiled, and TCRdb retains in-frame clones only, with some absent. The sample lists fewer than 200,000 clones; around 80% were seen once. The sequenced sample was peripheral blood. This TCR was recovered from a woman aged 80 or over with acute or convalescent COVID-19. The rearrangement links TRBV5-1 to TRBJ2-6, with D perhaps matching TRBD1 (6 bases). The CDR3 sequence: CASSLETRGSGANVLTF. In nucleotides, the CDR3 is TGCGCCAGCAGCTTGGAGACCAGGGGATCTGGGGCCAACGTCCTGACTTTC.